This passage covers 19 T cell receptor beta chains from one sample sequenced in a study of blood T cell repertoires in COVID-19. Data came from immunoSEQ multiplex PCR; TCRdb stores just in-frame clones and leaves some out. The sample comprises approximately 160,000 clones, roughly 88% of which are singletons, and roughly 9.1% rests with the top ten. The sequenced material came from peripheral blood. The receptors were sampled from a woman older than 75 with active or convalescent COVID-19.

The rearrangement uses TRBV18 and TRBJ1-4; TRBD1 aligns across 7 bases. Germline trimming cut 3 bases from V and 4 bases from J; bases unmatched to any gene: 2. The CDR3 loop spans 14 amino acids. Germline CDR1 KGHSH, CDR2 LQKENI. CDR3 amino acids: CASSPTGLNEKLFF. CDR3 in DNA: TGTGCCAGCTCACCGACAGGGCTTAATGAAAAACTGTTTTTT.

The chain recombines TRBV14 with TRBJ2-1; D is unclear. V shed 0 bases and J shed 9 bases, with 12 bases lying between them. The germline V gene has CDR1 SGHDN and CDR2 FVKESK. CDR3 length: 14 amino acids. As DNA, the CDR3 is TGTGCCAGCAGCCAAGAATCACGGTTTGGTGAGCAGTTCTTC. Translated, it gives CASSQESRFGEQFF.

The chain links TRBV29-1 to TRBJ1-2; 8 bases line up with TRBD1. The V gene end was trimmed by 8 bases and the J gene end by 8 bases; junction bases not matched to a gene: 10. Germline V gene data show CDR1 as SQVTM and CDR2 as ANQGSEA. CDR3 size: 12 residues. Written as DNA, the CDR3 is TGCAGCTCTAACGGACAGGGTGGAGGCTACACCTTC. Its protein is CSSNGQGGGYTF.

The gene calls are TRBV6-2 or TRBV6-3 and TRBJ2-3; TRBD2 matches 8 bases. The CDR3 runs 16 residues. Germline loops: CDR1 MNHEY, CDR2 SVGEGT. The V gene end was trimmed by 3 bases and the J gene end by 5 bases; junction bases not matched to a gene: 10. CDR3 bases: TGTGCCAGCAGTTATGGCGGGGGGCCACCCGAAGATACGCAGTATTTT. Residues: CASSYGGGPPEDTQYF.

V is TRBV5-1 and J is TRBJ2-3; 10 bases map to TRBD2. CDR3 length equals 16 residues. Per germline, CDR1 SGHRS and CDR2 YFSETQ. V was clipped by 0 bases and J by 3 bases; unmatched bases: 4. The CDR3 nucleotides are TGCGCCAGCAGCTTGGGAGCGGGGGGGCGGACAGATACGCAGTATTTT. It encodes CASSLGAGGRTDTQYF.

The chain has TRBV7-3 and TRBJ1-4, with D possibly TRBD1 on 5 matching bases. From germline, CDR1 is SGHTA and CDR2 FQGTGA. This CDR3 is 18 amino acids long. Trimming cost V 4 bases and J 4 bases, with 22 bases left between them. CDR3 in DNA: TGTGCCAGCAGCTCTTTTTATTCAGGGACTCGGGATAATGAAAAACTGTTTTTT. Its translation is CASSSFYSGTRDNEKLFF.

This clone was detected only a few times. The chain is built from TRBV5-1 and TRBJ1-4; D is unclear. CDR3 length: 14 residues. V lost 0 bases to trimming and J lost 6 bases, with 9 bases between them. CDR1 is SGHRS, CDR2 YFSETQ, per germline. CDR3 protein: CASSLVTSHEKLFF. The CDR3 nucleotides are TGCGCCAGCAGCTTGGTCACATCCCATGAAAAACTGTTTTTT.

The chain couples TRBV15 to TRBJ1-3; no reliable D call. V was clipped by 0 bases and J by 3 bases, with 15 bases between them. This CDR3 contains 17 residues. Germline CDR1 and CDR2: LNHNV and YYDKDF (reference sequence). CDR3: CATSRDSSGSYGNTIYF. The CDR3 DNA reads TGTGCCACCAGCAGAGATAGCAGTGGCTCATATGGAAACACCATATATTTT.

The J gene is TRBJ2-3, the V gene TRBV7-2, with D perhaps TRBD1 (6 bases). The germline V gene encodes CDR1 SGHTA and CDR2 FQGNSA. V lost 1 base, J lost 2 bases, and 10 bases lay in between. This CDR3 contains 15 residues. CDR3 region: CASSLEQGTTDTQYF. Written as DNA, the CDR3 is TGTGCCAGCAGCTTAGAACAGGGAACCACAGATACGCAGTATTTT.

This chain uses TRBV5-1 with TRBJ2-2; tentative D call: TRBD1 (6 bases). CDR3 length equals 15 residues. Germline CDR1 is SGHRS and CDR2 is YFSETQ. V was trimmed by 2 bases and J by 1 base, leaving 9 bases between them. CDR3 DNA: TGCGCCAGCAGCTTAGACAGGCAGAACACCGGGGAGCTGTTTTTT. This sequence encodes CASSLDRQNTGELFF.

This sequence joins TRBV21-1 and TRBJ1-1. TRBV21-1 is a pseudogene segment. The CDR3 has 18 residues. The CDR3 DNA sequence: TGTGCCAGCAGCAAAGTCGGGGGTAGGAGAGGAATGAACACTGAAGCTTTCTTT. Its translation is CASSKVGGRRGMNTEAFF.

The chain combines TRBV4-3 with TRBJ1-5, with D hard to call. The V gene's germline CDR1 is LGHNA and CDR2 YSLEER. This CDR3 spans 19 amino acids. V was clipped by 1 base and J by 4 bases, with 23 bases between them. Here the CDR3 reads CASSQAQLFAGCSNQPQHF. CDR3 coding DNA: TGCGCCAGCAGCCAAGCCCAATTGTTCGCGGGGTGTAGTAATCAGCCCCAGCATTTT.

The rearrangement joins TRBV19 to TRBJ1-2, with D maybe TRBD1 (6 bases). V was cut by 5 bases and J by 2 bases, with 9 bases left in between. The CDR3 covers 13 residues. In germline, CDR1 is LNHDA, CDR2 SQIVND (reference sequence). The CDR3 loop reads CASSGTSNYGYTF. The DNA of the CDR3 is TGTGCCAGTAGTGGGACATCAAACTATGGCTACACCTTC.

The genes are TRBV12-5 and TRBJ2-7; tentative D call: TRBD2 (6 bases). CDR1 is LGHNT, CDR2 FRNRAP, per germline. The CDR3 sequence is 14 residues long. The V and J ends lost 4 bases and 1 base respectively, with 11 bases between them. The CDR3 DNA sequence: TGTGCTAGTGGTTCGGAGGGGAGGTCCTACGAGCAGTACTTC. Amino acid sequence: CASGSEGRSYEQYF. Full variable domain (missing parts from reference TRBV12-5 and TRBJ2-7): DARVTQTPRHKVTEMGQEVTMRCQPILGHNTVFWYRQTMMQGLELLAYFRNRAPLDDSGMPKDRFSAEMPDATLATLKIQPSEPRDSAVYFCASGSEGRSYEQYFGPGTRLTVT.

The V gene is TRBV16, the J gene TRBJ1-1; D is uncertain. In germline, CDR1 is KGHSY, CDR2 FQNENV. The length of the CDR3 is 13 residues. The V end was cut by 4 bases, the J end by 6 bases, with 12 bases between. The CDR3 here is CASSRAFVAEAFF. The CDR3 DNA reads as TGTGCCAGCAGCCGAGCTTTCGTCGCTGAAGCTTTCTTT. Full variable domain (rest looked up from reference TRBV16 and TRBJ1-1): GEEVAQTPKHLVRGEGQKAKLYCAPIKGHSYVFWYQQVLKNEFKFLISFQNENVFDETGMPKERFSAKCLPNSPCSLEIQATKLEDSAVYFCASSRAFVAEAFFGQGTRLTVV.

This chain joins TRBV6-2 or TRBV6-3 and TRBJ2-6, with D perhaps TRBD1 (6 bases). In germline, CDR1 is MNHEY, CDR2 SVGEGT. This CDR3 has 17 residues. With 2 bases removed from V and 0 bases from J, the gap between germline ends came to 11 bases. CDR3 loop: CASSYPYRASGANVLTF. The CDR3 nucleotides are TGTGCCAGCAGTTACCCTTACAGGGCCTCTGGGGCCAACGTCCTGACTTTC.

This clone occurred a few times. The chain combines TRBV7-8 with TRBJ2-1; unclear D gene. Germline V gene lookup returns CDR1 SGHVS and CDR2 FQNEAQ. The CDR3 contains 12 residues. Trimming pared 3 bases from V and 10 bases from J, leaving 10 bases between. CDR3: CASSFERSEQFF. The CDR3 DNA sequence: TGTGCCAGCAGCTTTGAGAGGTCAGAGCAGTTCTTC.

This chain joins TRBV7-8 and TRBJ1-6; TRBD1 is a possible D gene (5 bases). The V and J ends lost 2 bases and 9 bases respectively, with 11 bases between them. CDR1 and CDR2 (germline): SGHVS, FQNEAQ. The CDR3 spans 14 residues. This chain's CDR3 is CASSLQGKGSPLHF. CDR3 bases: TGTGCCAGCAGCTTACAGGGAAAAGGTTCACCCCTCCACTTT.

The chain employs TRBV6-5 and TRBJ2-1; 7 positions agree with TRBD1. With V trimmed by 5 bases and J by 7 bases, 8 bases remained unmatched. Germline V CDR1 and CDR2: MNHEY, SVGAGI. This CDR3 region has 14 residues. The DNA for the CDR3 is TGTGCCAGCAGTCGAGGACAGGCTCGGAATGAGCAGTTCTTC. This gives the protein CASSRGQARNEQFF.